This T cell receptor (beta chain) was observed in a study of blood T cell repertoires in COVID-19. The wider study: There were acute and convalescent COVID-19 samples, and they came from the United States, Italy and Spain. The cDNA or gDNA used as material had been derived from T cells, B-cell-depleted T cells, or PBMCs.

TCRdb's copy holds only in-frame clones and misses some; the assay was immunoSEQ multiplex PCR. The profile covers 300,000 to 400,000 clones, with roughly nine tenths appearing a single time and 2.6% taken by the ten largest. The CDR3 is 15 residues long. The germline V gene encodes CDR1 SQVTM and CDR2 ANQGSEA. The V and J ends lost 3 bases and 6 bases, in that order; junction bases with no gene match: 11. This clone was picked up one time. Cohorts were assigned according to the clinical history that participants reported. Sequencing was performed on PBMCs or T cells enriched from blood (not recorded which). V and J are TRBV29-1 and TRBJ2-3; 8 bases are a match to TRBD2. The receptor's source is a man aged 60-69 years who had recovered from COVID-19. The CDR3 sequence: CSVEPGTRPLDTQYF. DNA for the CDR3: TGCAGCGTTGAGCCAGGGACTAGGCCTCTTGATACGCAGTATTTT.